This TCR beta chain emerged from a study of blood T cell repertoires in COVID-19. The overall study: Acute and convalescent COVID-19 specimens originated in the United States, Italy and Spain.

Some clones are missing from TCRdb's copy, which holds only in-frame ones; the method was immunoSEQ multiplex PCR. The table records 230,000 or so clones, approximately 89% of them present only once. The clonotype originates from a woman between 40 and 55 years old who had recovered from COVID-19. The sample was peripheral blood.

The CDR3 loop reads CASSLVEIAGAYNEQFF. As DNA, the CDR3 is TGTGCCAGCAGCTTAGTAGAGATAGCGGGAGCCTACAATGAGCAGTTCTTC. The chain carries TRBV7-2 and TRBJ2-1, with 9 bases identical to TRBD2. J lost 2 bases, V lost 1 base, and 6 bases had no gene match. Germline V CDR1 and CDR2: SGHTA, FQGNSA. The CDR3 is made up of 17 amino acids. The full variable domain, completed using reference TRBV7-2 and TRBJ2-1, is GAGVSQSPSNKVTEKGKDVELRCDPISGHTALYWYRQSLGQGLEFLIYFQGNSAPDKSGLPSDRFSAERTGGSVSTLTIQRTQQEDSAVYLCASSLVEIAGAYNEQFFGPGTRLTVL.